The TCR beta chain described here comes from a study of T cells in Graves' hyperthyroidism and ophthalmopathy. The overall study: Specimen type is peripheral blood, collected at initial diagnosis prior to any treatment.

General study points: Ophthalmopathy was predicted by the model a median of roughly 6 months ahead of onset.

This CDR3 has 15 residues. CDR1 and CDR2 (germline): SGHTA, FQGNSA. Trimming cost V 5 bases and J 6 bases; bases outside gene matches: 9. RNA transcripts were the template for amplifying TCR beta CDR3 regions. The TCR CDR3 was amplified in a first-round RT-PCR using the HTBI primer set. TCRdb recomputed calls from the multiplex PCR reads with MiXCR, one row per CDR3 protein. Of some 500,000 distinct CDR3 sequences listed, 15% to 20% were seen once; the top ten hold 25% to 30%. This clonotype occurred a few times. The antigen is not known. Orbital computed tomography and thyroid ultrasound, together with serum TRAb and thyroxine and clinical symptoms, were used for diagnoses.

Sequenced input: blood. The chain combines TRBV7-2 with TRBJ2-2; 7 nucleotides line up with TRBD1. The TCR was taken from a woman aged 30 to 39 with Graves' ophthalmopathy. This CDR3 reads CASSPDRVSPGELFF. CDR3 nucleotides: TGTGCCAGCAGCCCAGACAGGGTCTCTCCCGGGGAGCTGTTTTTT.